The sequence of this T cell receptor beta chain was determined in a study of cytomegalovirus exposure and HLA in healthy donors. Study-wide points: Listed as cytomegalovirus-associated were 150 to 200 TCR beta chains.

Nominally healthy donors were sampled, though unrecorded immune exposures were likely. The PCR employed 60 Vbeta primers together with 13 Jbeta primers. Some clones are missing from TCRdb's copy, which holds only in-frame ones; the method was immunoSEQ multiplex PCR. The table has fewer than 75,000 clones, around four fifths seen once. The CDR3 sequence is 15 residues long. Trimming at V came to 0 bases and at J to 10 bases, leaving 5 bases not matched to a gene. CDR1 is ENHRY, CDR2 SYGVKD, per germline. As regards this clone: Its antigen is as yet unknown.

The receptor was isolated from a woman in her twenties or thirties in good health and CMV-seronegative. The gene calls are TRBV10-3 and TRBJ1-6, with 8 bases identical to TRBD1. Sample: PBMCs. The CDR3 spells CAISESGTGRSPLHF. DNA for the CDR3: TGTGCCATCAGTGAGTCCGGGACAGGACGATCACCCCTCCACTTT.